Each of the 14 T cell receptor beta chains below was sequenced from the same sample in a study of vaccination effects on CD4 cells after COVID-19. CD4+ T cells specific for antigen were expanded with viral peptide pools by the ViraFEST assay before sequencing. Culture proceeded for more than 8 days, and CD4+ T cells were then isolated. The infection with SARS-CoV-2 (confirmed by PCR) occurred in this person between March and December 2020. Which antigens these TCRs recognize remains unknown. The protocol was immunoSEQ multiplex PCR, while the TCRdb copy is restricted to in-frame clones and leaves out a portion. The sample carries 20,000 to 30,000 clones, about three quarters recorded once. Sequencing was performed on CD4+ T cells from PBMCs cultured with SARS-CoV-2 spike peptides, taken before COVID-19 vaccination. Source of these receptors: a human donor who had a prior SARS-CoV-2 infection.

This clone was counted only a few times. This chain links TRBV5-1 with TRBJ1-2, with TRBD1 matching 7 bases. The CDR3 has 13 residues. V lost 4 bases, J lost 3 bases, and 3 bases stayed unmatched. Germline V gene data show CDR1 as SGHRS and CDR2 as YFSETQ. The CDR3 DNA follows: TGCGCCAGCAGCCCTACAGGGGACTATGGCTACACCTTC. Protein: CASSPTGDYGYTF.

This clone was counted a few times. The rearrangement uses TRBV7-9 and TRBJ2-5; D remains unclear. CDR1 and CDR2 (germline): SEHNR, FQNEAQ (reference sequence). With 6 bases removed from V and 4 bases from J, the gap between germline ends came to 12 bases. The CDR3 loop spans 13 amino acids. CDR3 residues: CASRPSGVETQYF. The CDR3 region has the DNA TGTGCCAGCAGACCATCCGGTGTAGAGACCCAGTACTTC.

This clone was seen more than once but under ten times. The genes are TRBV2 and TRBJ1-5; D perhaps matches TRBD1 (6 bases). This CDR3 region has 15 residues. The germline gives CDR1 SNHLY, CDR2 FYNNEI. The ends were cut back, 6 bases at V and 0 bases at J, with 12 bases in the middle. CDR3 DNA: TGTGCCAGCAGATCGGGACAAAATAGCAATCAGCCCCAGCATTTT. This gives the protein CASRSGQNSNQPQHF.

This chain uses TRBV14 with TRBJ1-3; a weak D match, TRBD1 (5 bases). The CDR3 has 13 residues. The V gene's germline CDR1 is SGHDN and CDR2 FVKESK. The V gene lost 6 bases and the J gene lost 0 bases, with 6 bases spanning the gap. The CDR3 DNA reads TGTGCCAGCAGACAGGTCTCTGGAAACACCATATATTTT. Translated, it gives CASRQVSGNTIYF.

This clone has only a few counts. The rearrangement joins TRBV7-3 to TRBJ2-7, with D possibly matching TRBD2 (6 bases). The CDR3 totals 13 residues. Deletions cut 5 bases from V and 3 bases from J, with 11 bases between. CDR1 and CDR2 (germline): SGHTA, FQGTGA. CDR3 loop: CASSPTGGYEQYF. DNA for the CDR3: TGTGCCAGCAGCCCAACCGGGGGCTACGAGCAGTACTTC.

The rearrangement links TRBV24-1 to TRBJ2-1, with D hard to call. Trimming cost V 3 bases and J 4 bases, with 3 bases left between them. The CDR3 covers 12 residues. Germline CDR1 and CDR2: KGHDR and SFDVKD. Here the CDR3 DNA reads TGTGCCACCAGTGATGAATACAATGAGCAGTTCTTC. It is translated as CATSDEYNEQFF.

The CDR3 DNA reads as TGTGCCACCAGCAGAGATCAGGGACCGGGGCGTGCGCAGTATTTT. Its protein is CATSRDQGPGRAQYF. The V gene is TRBV15, the J gene TRBJ2-3; D is tentatively TRBD1 or TRBD2 (5 bases each). V was trimmed by 0 bases and J by 10 bases, leaving 17 bases between them. This CDR3 comprises 15 residues. Germline CDR1 and CDR2: LNHNV and YYDKDF (reference sequence).

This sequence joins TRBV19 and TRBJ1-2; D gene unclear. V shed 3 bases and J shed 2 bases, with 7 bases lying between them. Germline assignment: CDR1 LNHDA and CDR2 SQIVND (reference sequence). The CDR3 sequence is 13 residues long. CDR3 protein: CASSMGGNYGYTF. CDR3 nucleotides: TGTGCCAGTAGTATGGGAGGGAACTATGGCTACACCTTC.

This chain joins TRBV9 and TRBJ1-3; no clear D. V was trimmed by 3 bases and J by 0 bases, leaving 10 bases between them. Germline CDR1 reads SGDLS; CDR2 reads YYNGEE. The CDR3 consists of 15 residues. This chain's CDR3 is CASSGYPNSGNTIYF. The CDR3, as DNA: TGTGCCAGCAGCGGATATCCGAACTCTGGAAACACCATATATTTT. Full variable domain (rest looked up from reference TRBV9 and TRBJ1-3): DSGVTQTPKHLITATGQRVTLRCSPRSGDLSVYWYQQSLDQGLQFLIQYYNGEERAKGNILERFSAQQFPDLHSELNLSSLELGDSALYFCASSGYPNSGNTIYFGEGSWLTVV.

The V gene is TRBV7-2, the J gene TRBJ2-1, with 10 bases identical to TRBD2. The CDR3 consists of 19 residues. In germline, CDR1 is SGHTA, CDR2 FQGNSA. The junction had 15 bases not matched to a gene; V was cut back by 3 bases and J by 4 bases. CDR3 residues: CASSFPKRGTSGAYNEQFF. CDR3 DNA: TGTGCCAGCAGCTTCCCAAAGCGAGGTACTAGCGGGGCTTACAATGAGCAGTTCTTC. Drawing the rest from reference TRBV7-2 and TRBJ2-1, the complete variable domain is GAGVSQSPSNKVTEKGKDVELRCDPISGHTALYWYRQSLGQGLEFLIYFQGNSAPDKSGLPSDRFSAERTGGSVSTLTIQRTQQEDSAVYLCASSFPKRGTSGAYNEQFFGPGTRLTVL.

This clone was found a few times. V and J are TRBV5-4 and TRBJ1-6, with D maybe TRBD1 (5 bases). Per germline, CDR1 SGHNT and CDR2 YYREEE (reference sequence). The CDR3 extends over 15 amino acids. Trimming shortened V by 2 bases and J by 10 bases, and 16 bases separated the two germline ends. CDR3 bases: TGTGCCAGCAGCTTAGGTGGGATGGGGCAATCACCCCTCCACTTT. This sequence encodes CASSLGGMGQSPLHF. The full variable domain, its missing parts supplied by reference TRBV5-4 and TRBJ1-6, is ETGVTQSPTHLIKTRGQQVTLRCSSQSGHNTVSWYQQALGQGPQFIFQYYREEENGRGNFPPRFSGLQFPNYSSELNVNALELDDSALYLCASSLGGMGQSPLHFGNGTRLTVT.

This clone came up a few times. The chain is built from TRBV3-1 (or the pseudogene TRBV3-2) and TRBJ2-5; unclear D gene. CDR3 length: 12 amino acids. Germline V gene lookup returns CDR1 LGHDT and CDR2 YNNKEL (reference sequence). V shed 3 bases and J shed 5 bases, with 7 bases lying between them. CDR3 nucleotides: TGTGCCAGCAGCCACTACTCGGAGACCCAGTACTTC. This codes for CASSHYSETQYF.

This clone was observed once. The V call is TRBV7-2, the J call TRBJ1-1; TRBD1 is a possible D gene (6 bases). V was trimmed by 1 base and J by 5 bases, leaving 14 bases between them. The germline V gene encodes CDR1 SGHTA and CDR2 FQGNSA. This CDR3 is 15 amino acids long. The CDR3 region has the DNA TGTGCCAGCAGCTTAGTCCCAGGGGCAGAAACTGAAGCTTTCTTT. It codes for CASSLVPGAETEAFF.

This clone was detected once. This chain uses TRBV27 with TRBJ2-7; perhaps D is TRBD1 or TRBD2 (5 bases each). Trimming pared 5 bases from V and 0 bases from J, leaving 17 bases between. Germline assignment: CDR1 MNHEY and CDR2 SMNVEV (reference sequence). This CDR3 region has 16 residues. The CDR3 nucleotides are TGTGCCAGCAGTGCCGAACGGGACCTCATCTCCTACGAGCAGTACTTC. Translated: CASSAERDLISYEQYF.